Presented here are 22 T cell receptor beta chains from one specimen sequenced in a study of beta chain features in type 1 diabetes (dated 2018 in TCRdb). Broader findings and caveats from the paper: Type 1 diabetes patients showed a moderate but significant shortening of TCRB CDR3 length in all four CD4+ subsets.

The library was produced with the immunoSEQ multiplex PCR assay. The High Capacity cDNA Reverse Transcription Kit was used to reverse transcribe all of the isolated RNA, meaning that expressed TCRB transcripts were what got sequenced. The table comes from immuneACCESS by way of TCRdb, which keeps in-frame sequences with V and J called. Part of the clones is missing from these tables; in studies checked, under half for an unresolved V gene and the rest for unknown reasons. This sample has under 850,000 clones in its table, and around an eighth of those were observed once. Clones ranked in the top ten supply approximately 0.022% of the sample. These TCRs' antigens remain unknown. Input material: naive CD4+ T cells from blood. Sample cell subset or site, as interpreted from the label and publication: true naive CD4+ T cells. Every receptor here comes from a man aged 18 to 30 with type 1 diabetes.

This rearrangement joins TRBV27 to TRBJ1-1, with 7 bases matching TRBD1. Trimming cost V 5 bases and J 4 bases; bases outside gene matches: 10. The V gene's germline CDR1 is MNHEY and CDR2 SMNVEV (reference sequence). CDR3 size: 15 residues. CDR3 amino acids: CASSVTGSGRTEAFF. The CDR3 DNA reads as TGTGCCAGCAGTGTGACAGGGAGTGGGCGCACTGAAGCTTTCTTT.

This clone occurred a few times. This sequence joins TRBV7-8 and TRBJ1-6; no clear D gene. Looked up from germline, CDR1 is SGHVS and CDR2 is FQNEAQ. This CDR3 comprises 14 residues. The V end lost 3 bases, the J end lost 9 bases, and 12 bases lay between the germline ends. CDR3 amino acids: CASSLVELASPLHF. CDR3 nucleotides: TGTGCCAGCAGCTTGGTTGAATTGGCTTCACCCCTCCACTTT.

This clone showed up just a few times. The V call is TRBV9, the J call TRBJ1-3; D is perhaps TRBD1 (5 bases). The CDR3 totals 17 residues. V was shortened by 3 bases and J by 0 bases, with 16 bases between the two germline ends. Germline V gene data show CDR1 as SGDLS and CDR2 as YYNGEE. The chain's CDR3 is CASSAPGDVRSGNTIYF. CDR3 DNA sequence: TGTGCCAGCAGCGCCCCGGGGGACGTCCGCTCTGGAAACACCATATATTTT.

The CDR3 protein is CASSQDVAGTDTQYF. The CDR3 DNA is TGCGCCAGCAGCCAAGATGTAGCGGGCACAGATACGCAGTATTTT. V gene TRBV4-1 combines with J gene TRBJ2-3, with D perhaps TRBD2 (6 bases). The CDR3 totals 15 residues. Germline assignment: CDR1 MGHRA and CDR2 YSYEKL. The V end was cut by 0 bases, the J end by 1 base, with 8 bases between.

In its sample, this clone was seen many times. The chain couples TRBV30 to TRBJ1-1, with D uncertain. The CDR3 runs 12 residues. CDR1 is GTSNPN, CDR2 SVGIG, per germline (reference sequence). V dropped 2 bases and J dropped 1 base, with 5 bases sitting between them. CDR3 in DNA: TGTGCCTGGAGTCGGCAGAACACTGAAGCTTTCTTT. Encoded protein: CAWSRQNTEAFF.

This clone is a singleton in its sample. V and J are TRBV7-2 and TRBJ1-6, with D tentatively TRBD1 (5 bases). CDR3 length: 15 amino acids. The V gene's germline CDR1 is SGHTA and CDR2 FQGNSA. Trimming pared 5 bases from V and 7 bases from J, leaving 15 bases between. The CDR3 DNA sequence: TGTGCCAGCAGCCAAACAGGTGTGGGGAATTCACCCCTCCACTTT. Its protein product is CASSQTGVGNSPLHF.

This clone has a handful of counts. The chain combines TRBV5-1 with TRBJ1-2, with 7 bases identical to TRBD1. CDR1 and CDR2 from the germline V gene are SGHRS and YFSETQ. Trimming took 4 bases from V and 0 from J; bases not matched to a gene: 6. This CDR3 has 15 amino acids. The CDR3 DNA sequence: TGCGCCAGCAGCCCGGGACAGTCCGCTAACTATGGCTACACCTTC. Residues: CASSPGQSANYGYTF.

This clone has more than one count but fewer than ten. The chain carries TRBV18 and TRBJ2-5; D unresolved. Per the germline V gene, CDR1 is KGHSH and CDR2 is LQKENI. Trimming took 6 bases from V and 5 from J, leaving 19 bases between them. The CDR3 extends over 15 amino acids. The CDR3 DNA follows: TGTGCCAGCTCCCCTCGGACCGGAGCGAGGGAGACCCAGTACTTC. Protein product: CASSPRTGARETQYF.

The chain has TRBV5-1 and TRBJ1-1; D ambiguous. The CDR3 length is 13 residues. The germline gives CDR1 SGHRS, CDR2 YFSETQ. Trimming cost V 0 bases and J 4 bases, with 7 bases left between them. The CDR3 nucleotides read TGCGCCAGCAGCTTGGCGGGGAGCACTGAAGCTTTCTTT. Translated: CASSLAGSTEAFF.

The V and J genes are TRBV7-2 and TRBJ2-6; maybe TRBD1 (6 bases). The V gene's germline CDR1 is SGHTA and CDR2 FQGNSA. V lost 2 bases and J lost 0, with 14 bases in between. The CDR3 is 18 residues long. The DNA of the CDR3 is TGTGCCAGCAGCTTATACGGACAGAGACCCTCTGGGGCCAACGTCCTGACTTTC. It codes for CASSLYGQRPSGANVLTF.

This chain links TRBV18 with TRBJ2-5, with D perhaps given as TRBD1 or TRBD2 (5 bases each). V lost 0 bases to trimming and J lost 5 bases, with 10 bases between them. The CDR3 has 14 residues. CDR1 and CDR2 (germline): KGHSH, LQKENI. CDR3: CASSPPLEGETQYF. CDR3 nucleotides: TGTGCCAGCTCACCACCCCTAGAGGGGGAGACCCAGTACTTC.

This clone was seen only a few times. The chain uses TRBV6-5 and TRBJ2-7, with TRBD1 matching 8 bases. In germline, CDR1 is MNHEY, CDR2 SVGAGI. The CDR3 has 12 amino acids. With V trimmed by 5 bases and J by 6 bases, 3 bases remained unmatched. The CDR3 loop is CASSQDRVEQYF. Here the CDR3 DNA reads TGTGCCAGCAGTCAGGACAGGGTCGAGCAGTACTTC.

This clone was observed a few times. The CDR3 is CASTLGTPQHTDTQYF. The CDR3, as DNA: TGTGCCAGCACCCTTGGGACTCCCCAACACACAGATACGCAGTATTTT. V is TRBV13 and J is TRBJ2-3; perhaps TRBD2 as D (6 bases). The CDR3 is 16 residues long. The V end lost 7 bases, the J end lost 2 bases, and 19 bases lay between the germline ends. Germline values: CDR1 PRHDT, CDR2 FYEKMQ (reference sequence). Drawing the rest from reference TRBV13 and TRBJ2-3, the complete variable domain is AAGVIQSPRHLIKEKRETATLKCYPIPRHDTVYWYQQGPGQDPQFLISFYEKMQSDKGSIPDRFSAQQFSDYHSELNMSSLELGDSALYFCASTLGTPQHTDTQYFGPGTRLTVL.

The chain couples TRBV25-1 to TRBJ1-1; 7 bases match TRBD1. V was clipped by 3 bases and J by 0 bases; unmatched bases: 10. CDR3 length: 17 amino acids. Germline CDR1 and CDR2: MGHDK and SYGVNS. CDR3 protein: CASSDGDRSPMNTEAFF. Here the CDR3 DNA reads TGTGCCAGCAGTGATGGGGACAGATCCCCAATGAACACTGAAGCTTTCTTT.

The chain uses TRBV30 and TRBJ1-1; D not resolved. This CDR3 region has 14 residues. Trimming took off 0 bases at V and 5 bases at J, with 13 bases between the two ends. Germline CDR1 GTSNPN, CDR2 SVGIG (reference sequence). This CDR3 is CAWSVSAGRTEAFF. The CDR3 region has the DNA TGTGCCTGGAGTGTATCGGCGGGAAGGACTGAAGCTTTCTTT.

This clone was counted only a few times. This chain uses TRBV7-9 with TRBJ1-2; tentatively, D is TRBD1 (5 bases). This CDR3 spans 14 amino acids. V lost 1 base, J lost 1 base, and 7 bases lay in between. Germline CDR1 reads SEHNR; CDR2 reads FQNEAQ (reference sequence). CDR3 region: CASSLEDNNYGYTF. CDR3 coding DNA: TGTGCCAGCAGCTTAGAGGACAATAACTATGGCTACACCTTC. Full variable domain (missing parts from reference TRBV7-9 and TRBJ1-2): DTGVSQNPRHKITKRGQNVTFRCDPISEHNRLYWYRQTLGQGPEFLTYFQNEAQLEKSRLLSDRFSAERPKGSFSTLEIQRTEQGDSAMYLCASSLEDNNYGYTFGSGTRLTVV.

This chain links TRBV7-6 with TRBJ1-2; D gene ambiguous. Per germline, CDR1 SGHVS and CDR2 FNYEAQ. The CDR3 spans 12 residues. Between the trimmed V and J ends, which lost 0 bases and 5 bases, there was a span of 4 bases. This chain's CDR3 is CASSLAGYGYTF. The CDR3 DNA follows: TGTGCCAGCAGCTTAGCCGGGTATGGCTACACCTTC. Variable domain in full (rest from reference TRBV7-6 and TRBJ1-2): GAGVSQSPRYKVTKRGQDVALRCDPISGHVSLYWYRQALGQGPEFLTYFNYEAQQDKSGLPNDRFSAERPEGSISTLTIQRTEQRDSAMYRCASSLAGYGYTFGSGTRLTVV.

This clone occurred a few times. Additional DNA sequences in this sample encode the identical CDR3. The rearrangement uses TRBV15 and TRBJ2-1; tentatively, D is TRBD1 or TRBD2 (6 bases each). Germline-derived CDR1 and CDR2 are LNHNV and YYDKDF (reference sequence). V was clipped by 0 bases and J by 9 bases, with 9 bases between them. The CDR3 totals 13 residues. The CDR3 DNA sequence: TGTGCCACCAGCAGAGATGGAGGGGGTGAGCAGTTCTTC. It codes for CATSRDGGGEQFF.

CDR3 protein: CASSVPGSEQYF. DNA of the CDR3: TGTGCCAGCAGCGTACCCGGGTCCGAGCAGTACTTC. The rearrangement uses TRBV9 and TRBJ2-7; D is unclear. This CDR3 comprises 12 residues. Trimming shortened V by 1 base and J by 6 bases, and 8 bases separated the two germline ends. Germline V gives CDR1 SGDLS, CDR2 YYNGEE.

The rearrangement joins TRBV14 to TRBJ1-2, with a tentative D call TRBD1 (5 bases). Germline CDR1 reads SGHDN; CDR2 reads FVKESK. Trimming took off 0 bases at V and 6 bases at J, with 5 bases between the two ends. The CDR3 is 12 amino acids. Written as DNA, the CDR3 is TGTGCCAGCAGCCAAGACAGGGATGGCTACACCTTC. Residues: CASSQDRDGYTF.

The genes are TRBV5-4 and TRBJ2-5; 8 bases line up with TRBD1. The germline V gene has CDR1 SGHNT and CDR2 YYREEE (reference sequence). The CDR3 contains 14 residues. J gave up 5 bases and V 0 bases, and 3 bases lay outside the gene matches. CDR3 in DNA: TGTGCCAGCAGCTTGGAGGACAGGGAGGAGACCCAGTACTTC. Encoded protein: CASSLEDREETQYF.

This clone was seen only a few times. This chain uses TRBV14 with TRBJ1-1; D ambiguous. The CDR3 length is 15 residues. The germline CDR1 and CDR2 sequences are SGHDN and FVKESK. V dropped 1 base and J dropped 4 bases, with 13 bases sitting between them. As DNA, the CDR3 is TGTGCCAGCAGCCAAGTGGACGGAAGAGGCACTGAAGCTTTCTTT. This codes for CASSQVDGRGTEAFF.